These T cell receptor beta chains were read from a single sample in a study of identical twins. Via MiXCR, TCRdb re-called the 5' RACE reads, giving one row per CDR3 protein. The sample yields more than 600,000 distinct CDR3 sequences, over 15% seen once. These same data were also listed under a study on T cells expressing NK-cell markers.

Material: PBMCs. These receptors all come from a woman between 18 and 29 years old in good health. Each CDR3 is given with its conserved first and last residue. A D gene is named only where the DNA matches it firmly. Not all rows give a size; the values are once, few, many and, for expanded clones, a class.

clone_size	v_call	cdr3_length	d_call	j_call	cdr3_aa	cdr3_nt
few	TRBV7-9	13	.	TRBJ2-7	CATSTLGKTEQYF	TGTGCCACCTCAACCCTCGGGAAGACCGAGCAGTACTTC
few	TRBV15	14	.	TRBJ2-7	CATSRDGLRDEQYF	TGTGCCACCAGCAGAGATGGATTGCGTGACGAGCAGTACTTC
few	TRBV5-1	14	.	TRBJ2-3	CASSPGQRTDTQYF	TGCGCCAGCAGCCCCGGACAGCGCACAGATACGCAGTATTTT
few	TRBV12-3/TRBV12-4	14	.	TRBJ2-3	CASSSGAETDTQYF	TGTGCCAGCAGTTCCGGGGCGGAGACAGATACGCAGTATTTT
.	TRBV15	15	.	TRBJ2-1	CATSRAERARVEQFF	TGTGCCACCAGCAGAGCGGAGCGGGCCAGGGTTGAGCAGTTCTTC
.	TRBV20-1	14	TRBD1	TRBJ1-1	CSARGRDRNTEAFF	TGCAGTGCTAGAGGTCGGGACAGAAACACTGAAGCTTTCTTT
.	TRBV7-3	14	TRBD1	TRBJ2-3	CASSTGVSTDTQYF	TGTGCCAGCAGCACAGGGGTAAGCACAGATACGCAGTATTTT
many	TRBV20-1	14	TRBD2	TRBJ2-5	CSASGTSGRETQYF	TGCAGTGCTAGCGGGACTAGCGGGCGAGAGACCCAGTACTTC
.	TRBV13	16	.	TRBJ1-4	CASSLSAGEGNEKLFF	TGTGCCAGCAGCTTGTCGGCCGGCGAGGGTAATGAAAAACTGTTTTTT
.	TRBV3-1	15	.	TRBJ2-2	CASSPLAAQTGELFF	TGTGCCAGCAGCCCACTAGCTGCCCAAACCGGGGAGCTGTTTTTT
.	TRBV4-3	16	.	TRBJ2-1	CATQRPGYDSYNEQFF	TGCGCCACCCAGAGACCGGGCTACGACTCCTACAATGAGCAGTTCTTC
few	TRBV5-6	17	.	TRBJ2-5	CASSPSYVGGAQETQYF	TGTGCCAGCAGTCCTAGTTATGTAGGCGGGGCGCAAGAGACCCAGTACTTC
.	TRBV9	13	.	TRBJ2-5	CASTEPGGETQYF	TGTGCCAGCACGGAACCTGGGGGAGAGACCCAGTACTTC
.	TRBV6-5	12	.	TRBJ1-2	CASRFGLGGYTF	TGTGCCAGCAGGTTCGGGTTGGGAGGCTACACCTTC
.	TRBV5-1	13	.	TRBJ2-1	CASRTDSYNEQFF	TGCGCCAGCCGAACAGACAGCTACAATGAGCAGTTCTTC
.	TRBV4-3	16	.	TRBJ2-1	CASSQDASGYYNEQFF	TGCGCCAGCAGCCAAGATGCGAGCGGCTATTACAATGAGCAGTTCTTC
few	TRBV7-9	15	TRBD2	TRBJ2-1	CASSPTSGGVGEQFF	TGTGCCAGCAGCCCGACTAGCGGGGGAGTGGGTGAGCAGTTCTTC
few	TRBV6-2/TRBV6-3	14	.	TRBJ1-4	CASSPRREDEKLFF	TGTGCCAGCAGTCCGAGGAGAGAGGATGAAAAACTGTTTTTT
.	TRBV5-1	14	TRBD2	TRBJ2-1	CASGVLADYNEQFF	TGCGCCAGCGGGGTACTAGCGGACTACAATGAGCAGTTCTTC
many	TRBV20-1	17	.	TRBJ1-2	CSANLGGSIFSNYGYTF	TGCAGTGCTAATTTGGGGGGCAGTATCTTCTCTAACTATGGCTACACCTTC
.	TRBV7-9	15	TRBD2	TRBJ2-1	CASAAAGGPNNEQFF	TGTGCCAGCGCGGCGGCGGGAGGGCCAAACAATGAGCAGTTCTTC
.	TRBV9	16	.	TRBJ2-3	CASSVVGGAATDTQYF	TGTGCCAGCAGCGTAGTAGGCGGGGCAGCCACAGATACGCAGTATTTT
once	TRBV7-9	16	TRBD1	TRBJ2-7	CASSGTRQGLRGEQYF	TGTGCCAGCAGCGGCACCCGACAGGGGTTAAGAGGGGAGCAGTACTTC
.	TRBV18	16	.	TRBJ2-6	CASSPRAGTGANVLTF	TGTGCCAGCTCACCTAGGGCAGGGACTGGGGCCAACGTCCTGACTTTC